This T cell receptor (beta chain) was sequenced in a study of radiotherapy plus CTLA-4 blockade in lung cancer. This CDR3 is 15 amino acids long. Trimming shortened V by 0 bases and J by 6 bases, and 9 bases separated the two germline ends. The V gene's germline CDR1 is SGHAT and CDR2 FQNNGV. Clones were sequenced by immunoSEQ multiplex PCR, and TCRdb holds only the in-frame ones, with some missing. The sample holds around 120,000 clones; roughly 74% are singletons and the top ten take roughly 5.2%. The specimen comprised peripheral blood, sampled from a patient treated with radiotherapy plus ipilimumab. The chain has TRBV11-2 and TRBJ1-6; weak D call: TRBD1 (6 bases). The receptor's source is a human donor with non-small cell lung cancer who had a partial response to radiotherapy plus ipilimumab. CDR3 in DNA: TGTGCCAGCAGCTTAGACGACAGGCCTAATTCACCCCTCCACTTT. Protein sequence: CASSLDDRPNSPLHF.